Sequencing of this T cell receptor beta chain was carried out in a study of T cell responses to AZD1222 COVID-19 vaccine. Whole-study context: Second-dose timings of about 4 or about 12 weeks were pooled. Overall study findings and caveats: Samples come after the peak T cell response, not at day 14. Unmutated variant regions are reportedly the target of nearly half of TCRs that are spike-specific.

In regard to this clone: Its antigen remains unknown.

Profiled with immunoSEQ multiplex PCR; TCRdb holds only in-frame clones, not every one. Of about 180,000 clones listed, around 90% are singletons. The CDR3 runs to 15 residues. Sequenced material: peripheral blood, taken on day 0 of AZD1222 vaccination. The TCR sequence derives from an adult in good health. This rearrangement joins TRBV12-2 to TRBJ2-7; the DNA was not used to check the table's D call, TRBD2. TRBV12-2 is described as a pseudogene. The CDR3: CASRGDWRMTYEQYF. CDR3 coding DNA: TGTGCAAGTCGCGGGGACTGGCGAATGACCTACGAGCAGTACTTC.